Following are 30 T cell receptor beta chains from one sample sequenced in a study of blood T cells in healthy people across ages. A second roughly 7 to 12 cycle PCR used barcoded and J-beta primers. Each CDR3 protein is one row after TCRdb ran MiXCR on the 5' RACE reads. The table lists around 1,000,000 distinct CDR3 sequences, approximately 26% of them singletons. The same data also went into a second study, on T cells of mothers and their children.

Source material: blood. The receptors originated from a girl aged 2-10 years in good health.

This rearrangement joins TRBV9 to TRBJ2-1; D possibly corresponds to TRBD1 (5 bases). In germline, CDR1 is SGDLS, CDR2 YYNGEE. Trimming removed 0 bases from V and 9 bases from J, with 16 bases in between. The CDR3 loop spans 15 amino acids. The CDR3 here is CASSVGGSPGSEQFF. CDR3 in DNA: TGTGCCAGCAGCGTAGGGGGCTCGCCCGGCAGTGAGCAGTTCTTC.

V is TRBV6-1 and J is TRBJ2-7; D tentatively fits TRBD1 or TRBD2 (6 bases each). This CDR3 spans 12 amino acids. Germline V gene sequence: CDR1 MNHNS, CDR2 SASEGT. Trimming pared 4 bases from V and 5 bases from J, leaving 9 bases between. CDR3 protein: CASSGGGHEQYF. CDR3 bases: TGTGCCAGCAGTGGAGGGGGGCACGAGCAGTACTTC.

The J gene is TRBJ2-1, the V gene TRBV7-2, with a possible D match to TRBD2 (5 bases). V was cut by 3 bases and J by 7 bases, with 10 bases left in between. The CDR3 is 13 residues long. CDR1 SGHTA and CDR2 FQGNSA come from the germline V gene. The CDR3, as DNA: TGTGCCAGCAGCTTTATAGAGGGTAATGAGCAGTTCTTC. Its protein product is CASSFIEGNEQFF.

The gene calls are TRBV20-1 and TRBJ1-2, with 8 bases identical to TRBD1. There are 13 residues in the CDR3. Germline CDR1 reads DFQATT; CDR2 reads SNEGSKA (reference sequence). V trimming: 5 bases; J trimming: 4 bases; junction bases outside the gene matches: 6. CDR3 loop: CSAPAGTGYGYTF. CDR3 nucleotide sequence: TGCAGTGCTCCTGCCGGGACAGGCTATGGCTACACCTTC.

The chain carries TRBV20-1 and TRBJ2-7; D call uncertain. Trimming stripped 3 bases from V and 0 bases from J, with 6 bases between. Looked up from germline, CDR1 is DFQATT and CDR2 is SNEGSKA (reference sequence). The CDR3 contains 12 residues. CDR3 in amino acids: CSARASSYEQYF. The CDR3 bases are TGCAGTGCTAGGGCCAGCTCCTACGAGCAGTACTTC.

The genes are TRBV9 and TRBJ2-5; 7 positions agree with TRBD1. The length of the CDR3 is 17 residues. The V gene end was trimmed by 2 bases and the J gene end by 1 base; junction bases not matched to a gene: 11. Germline CDR1 reads SGDLS; CDR2 reads YYNGEE. The chain's CDR3 is CASSVGLGTDAQETQYF. The CDR3 bases are TGTGCCAGCAGCGTCGGTTTAGGGACAGATGCCCAAGAGACCCAGTACTTC.

This clonotype has only a few counts. The rearrangement uses TRBV9 and TRBJ2-4; 10 bases agree with TRBD1. This CDR3 has 14 amino acids. Germline CDR1 reads SGDLS; CDR2 reads YYNGEE. The ends lost 4 bases at V and 4 bases at J; junction bases unmatched: 2. The CDR3, as DNA: TGTGCCAGCAGCCGGACAGGGGGGAAAAACATTCAGTACTTC. This encodes CASSRTGGKNIQYF. Complete variable domain (other parts from reference TRBV9 and TRBJ2-4): DSGVTQTPKHLITATGQRVTLRCSPRSGDLSVYWYQQSLDQGLQFLIQYYNGEERAKGNILERFSAQQFPDLHSELNLSSLELGDSALYFCASSRTGGKNIQYFGAGTRLSVL.

This clonotype came up once. This chain uses TRBV5-1 with TRBJ2-4; the D is unclear. The CDR3 length is 13 residues. CDR1 and CDR2 (germline): SGHRS, YFSETQ. V shed 1 base and J shed 5 bases, with 7 bases lying between them. The CDR3 reads CASSLSRENIQYF. DNA of the CDR3: TGCGCCAGCAGCTTGAGTCGGGAAAACATTCAGTACTTC.

V gene TRBV13 combines with J gene TRBJ1-2, with D uncertain. V lost 2 bases and J 5 bases, leaving 6 bases between the germline ends. The CDR3 has 12 residues. The germline V gene encodes CDR1 PRHDT and CDR2 FYEKMQ (reference sequence). CDR3: CASSLQEYGYTF. The CDR3, as DNA: TGTGCCAGCAGCTTACAGGAATATGGCTACACCTTC.

This clonotype was counted only a few times. The chain employs TRBV6-6 and TRBJ1-5, with D unresolved. V was clipped by 10 bases and J by 4 bases, with 8 bases between them. There are 11 residues in the CDR3. CDR1 and CDR2 (germline): MNHNY, SVGAGI (reference sequence). CDR3 in amino acids: CANSQNQPQHF. The CDR3 DNA reads TGTGCCAACAGCCAGAATCAGCCCCAGCATTTT.

As concerns this clonotype: Compared with germline, one end of the junction differs, possibly owing to a read error. The rearrangement uses TRBV20-1 and TRBJ2-4; the match to TRBD1 covers 12 bases. This CDR3 spans 13 amino acids. The germline gives CDR1 DFQATT, CDR2 SNEGSKA (reference sequence). The CDR3 here is CSAPGTGGDIQCF. CDR3 sequence (DNA): TGCAGCGCCCCCGGGACAGGGGGCGACATTCAGTGCTTC.

This clonotype has only a few counts. With a much larger clone just one base away, this may be a read error. The chain links TRBV6-4 to TRBJ2-6; D possibly corresponds to TRBD1 (5 bases). This CDR3 has 14 residues. The germline V gene encodes CDR1 MRHNA and CDR2 SNTAGT. The CDR3 loop is CASSLSAGADVLTF. DNA for the CDR3: TGTGCCAGCAGCCTCAGCGCTGGGGCCGACGTCCTGACTTTC.

This rearrangement joins TRBV9 to TRBJ2-5, with D perhaps matching TRBD1 or TRBD2 (5 bases each). The J call may be incorrect, as the DNA end agrees better with TRBJ2-7. The CDR3 is made up of 12 amino acids. CDR1 and CDR2 (germline): SGDLS, YYNGEE. CDR3 in DNA: TGTGCCAGCAGCGTTGAGGGGTTCGAGCAGTACTTC. Its protein product is CASSVEGFEQYF.

DNA of the CDR3: TGCGCCAGCAGCCAACAAGGGGTAGGGAGCTACGAGCAGTACTTC. Protein: CASSQQGVGSYEQYF. This chain links TRBV5-1 with TRBJ2-5; D might be TRBD1 or TRBD2, each matching 5 bases. The J call may be wrong; the DNA end is better matched by TRBJ2-7. CDR1 SGHRS and CDR2 YFSETQ come from the germline V gene. There are 15 residues in the CDR3.

In its sample, this clonotype was seen a few times. The chain links TRBV7-3 to TRBJ2-1, with D hard to call. The germline gives CDR1 SGHTA, CDR2 FQGTGA. CDR3 size: 13 residues. The V end lost 3 bases, the J end lost 6 bases, and 9 bases lay between the germline ends. DNA for the CDR3: TGTGCCAGCAGCTTTTCCCCGATCAATGAGCAGTTCTTC. This sequence encodes CASSFSPINEQFF.

This clonotype has just a few counts. CDR3 DNA: TGTGCCAGCAGCCCTCGGACAGGATTTGGCTACACCTTC. As protein: CASSPRTGFGYTF. The rearrangement uses TRBV3-1 and TRBJ1-2; TRBD1 matches at 7 bases. The V segment lost 4 bases and the J segment 7 bases; nucleotides outside the gene matches: 6. Germline V gene sequence: CDR1 LGHDT, CDR2 YNNKEL (reference sequence). The CDR3 consists of 13 residues.

This rearrangement joins TRBV12-3 or TRBV12-4 to TRBJ2-5; possibly TRBD1 or TRBD2 for D (5 bases each). The V gene lost 5 bases and the J gene lost 5 bases, with 15 bases spanning the gap. This CDR3 has 14 amino acids. The CDR3 DNA is TGTGCCAGCAGTCCCGGGACGCCGGAGGAGACCCAGTACTTC. Its protein is CASSPGTPEETQYF.

This clonotype appeared a few times. The rearrangement uses TRBV4-2 and TRBJ2-2; D is undetermined. CDR1 and CDR2 from the germline V gene are LGHNA and YNFKEQ. This CDR3 region has 13 residues. V shed 8 bases and J shed 5 bases, with 12 bases lying between them. In DNA, the CDR3 is TGTGCCAGCTGCCCCCTAGAGACCGGGGAGCTGTTTTTT. Amino acid sequence: CASCPLETGELFF.

The rearrangement joins TRBV27 to TRBJ2-1; TRBD1 agrees at 12 bases. The CDR3 contains 16 residues. V lost 3 bases to trimming and J lost 10 bases; unmatched junction nucleotides: 10. CDR1 and CDR2 (germline): MNHEY, SMNVEV (reference sequence). The CDR3 region is CASSFFMGQGAVEQFF. The CDR3 nucleotides are TGTGCCAGCAGTTTCTTTATGGGACAGGGGGCGGTAGAGCAGTTCTTC.

This clonotype was observed a few times. This chain links TRBV29-1 with TRBJ2-1; no reliable D call. The CDR3 runs 14 residues. The V gene lost 4 bases and the J gene lost 6 bases, with 16 bases spanning the gap. Looked up from germline, CDR1 is SQVTM and CDR2 is ANQGSEA. The CDR3 region has the DNA TGCAGCGTTGTACGGCGAAGGTCTTCCAATGAGCAGTTCTTC. Translating it yields CSVVRRRSSNEQFF.

There are a few counts of this clonotype. The chain has TRBV4-1 and TRBJ2-5; no firm D call. V was trimmed by 3 bases and J by 7 bases, leaving 15 bases between them. The CDR3 is made up of 14 amino acids. The germline V gene has CDR1 MGHRA and CDR2 YSYEKL. The CDR3 is CASSHPESRRTQYF. The CDR3 DNA reads TGCGCCAGCAGCCACCCGGAGTCCCGCAGGACCCAGTACTTC.

There are a few counts of this clonotype. The chain uses TRBV5-6 and TRBJ1-2; TRBD1 might be the D (5 bases). CDR3 length: 14 residues. Germline V CDR1 and CDR2: SGHDT, YYEEEE. The germline V and J ends were trimmed by 1 base and 1 base, with 8 bases remaining between them. The CDR3, as DNA: TGTGCCAGCAGCTTGATGGACAATAACTATGGCTACACCTTC. Translating gives CASSLMDNNYGYTF. The entire variable domain, with the rest obtained from reference TRBV5-6 and TRBJ1-2, is as follows: DAGVTQSPTHLIKTRGQQVTLRCSPKSGHDTVSWYQQALGQGPQFIFQYYEEEERQRGNFPDRFSGHQFPNYSSELNVNALLLGDSALYLCASSLMDNNYGYTFGSGTRLTVV.

This chain uses TRBV6-5 with TRBJ2-3; D perhaps matches TRBD1 (6 bases). CDR3 length: 15 amino acids. Trimming cost V 2 bases and J 2 bases, with 11 bases left between them. CDR1 and CDR2 from the germline V gene are MNHEY and SVGAGI. This CDR3 is CASSYIQGSTDTQYF. CDR3 nucleotide sequence: TGTGCCAGCAGTTACATACAGGGATCCACAGATACGCAGTATTTT.

As to this clonotype: Compared with germline, one end of the junction differs, possibly owing to a read error. The chain joins TRBV9 to TRBJ2-1; 11 bases map to TRBD2. This CDR3 is built from 15 residues. Germline CDR1 SGDLS, CDR2 YYNGEE. CDR3 region: CAGSPGTSGLNEQFF. As DNA, the CDR3 is TGTGCCGGCAGCCCCGGGACTAGCGGTCTCAATGAGCAGTTCTTC.

Many counts were recorded for this clonotype. The V call is TRBV4-1, the J call TRBJ2-1; the D call may be TRBD1 or TRBD2 (7 bases each). V was pared by 5 bases and J by 7 bases, with 15 bases between. CDR3 length equals 14 residues. The V gene's germline CDR1 is MGHRA and CDR2 YSYEKL. CDR3 in DNA: TGCGCCAGCAGCACAGGGGAGGGTGCAAATGAGCAGTTCTTC. It yields the protein CASSTGEGANEQFF.

This clonotype was detected a few times. This chain connects TRBV18 to TRBJ1-5; 7 bases fit TRBD1. The CDR3 is made up of 16 amino acids. The germline V gene has CDR1 KGHSH and CDR2 LQKENI. Trimming took 3 bases from V and 3 from J; bases not matched to a gene: 8. The CDR3 coding sequence is TGTGCCAGCTCACCGAATGGGGGGACAGACAATCAGCCCCAGCATTTT. Its translation: CASSPNGGTDNQPQHF. Full variable domain (missing parts from reference TRBV18 and TRBJ1-5): NAGVMQNPRHLVRRRGQEARLRCSPMKGHSHVYWYRQLPEEGLKFMVYLQKENIIDESGMPKERFSAEFPKEGPSILRIQQVVRGDSAAYFCASSPNGGTDNQPQHFGDGTRLSIL.

This clonotype was observed a few times. One junction end does not reproduce the germline sequence, and a read error may be involved. The chain carries TRBV24-1 and TRBJ1-3, with D possibly TRBD1 on 5 matching bases. This CDR3 region has 20 residues. The germline V gene encodes CDR1 KGHDR and CDR2 SFDVKD. The CDR3 DNA reads as TGTGCCACCAGTGATACCCCTTCCGATGGGGACCAGAGCTCTGGAAGCACCATATATTTT. Its translation: CATSDTPSDGDQSSGSTIYF.

J is TRBJ2-5 and V is TRBV7-3; D gene uncertain. The V gene's germline CDR1 is SGHTA and CDR2 FQGTGA. V was cut by 0 bases and J by 4 bases, with 6 bases left in between. CDR3 length: 13 amino acids. CDR3 nucleotides: TGTGCCAGCAGCTTAACTGATCGAGAGACCCAGTACTTC. Translated: CASSLTDRETQYF. Based on the CDR3 plus reference TRBV7-3 and TRBJ2-5, the full variable domain is GAGVSQTPSNKVTEKGKYVELRCDPISGHTALYWYRQSLGQGPEFLIYFQGTGAADDSGLPNDRFFAVRPEGSVSTLKIQRTERGDSAVYLCASSLTDRETQYFGPGTRLLVL.

A single count supports this clonotype. The chain employs TRBV28 and TRBJ2-5; TRBD2 agrees at 13 bases. Germline CDR1 reads MDHEN; CDR2 reads SYDVKM. This CDR3 is 16 amino acids long. CDR3 residues: CAISRGLAGVVETQYF. CDR3 DNA: TGTGCTATCTCCCGCGGACTAGCGGGAGTTGTGGAGACCCAGTACTTC.

This clonotype has just a few counts. The chain carries TRBV20-1 and TRBJ2-7; tentative D call: TRBD1 (5 bases). CDR3 length: 13 residues. Trimming removed 6 bases at V and 2 bases at J, with 14 bases between. The germline gives CDR1 DFQATT, CDR2 SNEGSKA (reference sequence). The CDR3 DNA sequence: TGCAGTGCGAACCGTAGACAGACCTACGAGCAGTACTTC. Translating it yields CSANRRQTYEQYF.